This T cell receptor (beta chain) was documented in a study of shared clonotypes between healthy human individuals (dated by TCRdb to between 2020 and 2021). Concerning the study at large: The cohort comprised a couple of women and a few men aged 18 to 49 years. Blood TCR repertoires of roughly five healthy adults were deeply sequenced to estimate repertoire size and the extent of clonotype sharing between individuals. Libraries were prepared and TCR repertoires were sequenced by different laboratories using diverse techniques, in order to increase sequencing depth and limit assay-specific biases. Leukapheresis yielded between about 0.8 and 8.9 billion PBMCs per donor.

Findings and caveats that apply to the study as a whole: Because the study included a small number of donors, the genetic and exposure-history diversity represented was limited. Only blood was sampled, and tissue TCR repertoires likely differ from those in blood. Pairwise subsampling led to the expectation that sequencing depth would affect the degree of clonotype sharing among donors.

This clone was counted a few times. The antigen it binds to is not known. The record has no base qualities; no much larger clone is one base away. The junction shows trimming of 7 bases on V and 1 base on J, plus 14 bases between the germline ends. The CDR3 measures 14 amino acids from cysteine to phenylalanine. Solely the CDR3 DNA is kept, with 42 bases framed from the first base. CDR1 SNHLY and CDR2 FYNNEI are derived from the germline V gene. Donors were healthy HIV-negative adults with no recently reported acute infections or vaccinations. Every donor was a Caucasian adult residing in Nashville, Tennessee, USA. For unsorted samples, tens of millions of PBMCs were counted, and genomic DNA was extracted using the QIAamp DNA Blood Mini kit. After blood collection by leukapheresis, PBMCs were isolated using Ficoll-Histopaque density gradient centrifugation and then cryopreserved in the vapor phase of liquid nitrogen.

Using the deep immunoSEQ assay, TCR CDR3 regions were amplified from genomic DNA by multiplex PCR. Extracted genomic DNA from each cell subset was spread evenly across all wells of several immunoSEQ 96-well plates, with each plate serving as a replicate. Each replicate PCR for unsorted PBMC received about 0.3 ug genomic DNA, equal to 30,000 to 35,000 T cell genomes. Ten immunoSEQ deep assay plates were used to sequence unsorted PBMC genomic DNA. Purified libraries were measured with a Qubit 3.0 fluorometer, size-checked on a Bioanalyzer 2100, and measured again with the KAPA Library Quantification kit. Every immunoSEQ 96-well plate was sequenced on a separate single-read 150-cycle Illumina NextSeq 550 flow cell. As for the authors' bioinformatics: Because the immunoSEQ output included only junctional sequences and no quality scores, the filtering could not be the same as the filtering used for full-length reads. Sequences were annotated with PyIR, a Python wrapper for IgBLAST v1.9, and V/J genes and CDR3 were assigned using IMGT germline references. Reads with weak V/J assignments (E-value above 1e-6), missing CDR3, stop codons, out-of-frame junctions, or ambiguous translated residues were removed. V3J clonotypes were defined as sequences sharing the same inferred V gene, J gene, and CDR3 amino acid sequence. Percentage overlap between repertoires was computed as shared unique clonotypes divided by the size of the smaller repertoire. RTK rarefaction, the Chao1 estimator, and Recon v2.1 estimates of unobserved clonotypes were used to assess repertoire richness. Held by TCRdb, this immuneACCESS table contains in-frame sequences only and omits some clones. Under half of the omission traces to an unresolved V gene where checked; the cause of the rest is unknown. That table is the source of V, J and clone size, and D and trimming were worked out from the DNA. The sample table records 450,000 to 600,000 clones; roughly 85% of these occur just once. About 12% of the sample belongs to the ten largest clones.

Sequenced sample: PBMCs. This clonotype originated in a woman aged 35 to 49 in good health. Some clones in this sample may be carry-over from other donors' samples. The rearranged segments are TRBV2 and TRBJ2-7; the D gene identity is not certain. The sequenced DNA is TGTGCCAGCAAGTGGGAACGTCTTTCCTACGAGCAGTACTTC. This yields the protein CASKWERLSYEQYF. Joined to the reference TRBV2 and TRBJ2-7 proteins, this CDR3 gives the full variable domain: EPEVTQTPSHQVTQMGQEVILRCVPISNHLYFYWYRQILGQKVEFLVSFYNNEISEKSEIFDDQFSVERPDGSNFTLKIRSTKLEDSAMYFCASKWERLSYEQYFGPGTRLTVT.